Reported below is one TCR beta chain. Its specificity is not known. Germline values: CDR1 KGHSH, CDR2 LQKENI. CDR3 size: 17 residues. Trimming left V 5 bases short and J 0 bases short, with 17 bases between. These data come from a study of T cell responses to AZD1222 COVID-19 vaccine. General study results and limits: Repertoire sampling happened only post peak T cell response.

Profiling relied on immunoSEQ multiplex PCR, and the TCRdb table lists in-frame clones only, not all of them. Of 150,000 or so clones listed, roughly 88% were seen once; the top ten hold about 6%. J is TRBJ2-1 and V is TRBV18; D is uncertain. Sequencing used peripheral blood, obtained 28 days after the second AZD1222 dose. The source of this sequence is an adult who received the AZD1222 COVID-19 vaccine. CDR3 sequence (DNA): TGTGCCAGCTCAAGCCGAACCCTATTGAGCTCCTACAATGAGCAGTTCTTC. Encoded protein: CASSSRTLLSSYNEQFF.